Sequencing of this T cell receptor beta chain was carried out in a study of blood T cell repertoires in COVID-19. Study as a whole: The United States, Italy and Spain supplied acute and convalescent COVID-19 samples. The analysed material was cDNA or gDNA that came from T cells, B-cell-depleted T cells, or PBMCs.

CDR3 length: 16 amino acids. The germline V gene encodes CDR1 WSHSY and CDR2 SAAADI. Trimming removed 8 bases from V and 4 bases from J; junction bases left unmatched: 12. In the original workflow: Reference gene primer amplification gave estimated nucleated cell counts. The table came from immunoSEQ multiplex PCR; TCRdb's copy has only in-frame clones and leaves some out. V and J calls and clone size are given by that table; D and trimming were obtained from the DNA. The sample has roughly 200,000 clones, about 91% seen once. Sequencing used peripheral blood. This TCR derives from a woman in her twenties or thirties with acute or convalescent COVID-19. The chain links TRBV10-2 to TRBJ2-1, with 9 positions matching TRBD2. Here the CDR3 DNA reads TGCGCCAGCTCGAGACAGGGAGCGGGAGGTTACAATGAGCAGTTCTTC. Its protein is CASSRQGAGGYNEQFF.